The 17 T cell receptor beta chains below all came from one sample that was sequenced in a study of blood T cell repertoires in COVID-19 (dated by TCRdb to 2020 to 2022). The receptor library was made with the immunoSEQ multiplex PCR assay. In TCRdb, the immuneACCESS table is reduced to in-frame sequences with V and J assigned. These tables do not hold every clone; where another copy was compared, an unresolved V gene accounts for under half, and the others remain unexplained. Present in this sample are under 70,000 clones, 70% to 90% of which were seen just once. Jointly, the top ten make up 5% to 7% of the sample. Sequencing used peripheral blood. The receptor source for this set is a woman in her 70s with acute or convalescent COVID-19.

V is TRBV19 and J is TRBJ2-1; the D gene is possibly TRBD2 (6 bases). CDR1 is LNHDA and CDR2 is SQIVND in the germline V gene (reference sequence). CDR3 length: 14 amino acids. V was shortened by 8 bases and J by 2 bases, with 13 bases between the two germline ends. This CDR3 is CASRRAGTYNEQFF. The CDR3 DNA reads TGTGCCAGTCGTAGAGCGGGTACCTACAATGAGCAGTTCTTC. Using reference TRBV19 and TRBJ2-1 for the parts outside the CDR3, the full variable domain is DGGITQSPKYLFRKEGQNVTLSCEQNLNHDAMYWYRQDPGQGLRLIYYSQIVNDFQKGDIAEGYSVSREKKESFPLTVTSAQKNPTAFYLCASRRAGTYNEQFFGPGTRLTVL.

CDR3 bases: TGTGCCAGCAGCAGGACAGAACGCACAGATACGCAGTATTTT. This encodes CASSRTERTDTQYF. V and J are TRBV3-1 (or the pseudogene TRBV3-2) and TRBJ2-3; weak D call: TRBD1 (6 bases). Germline V gene sequence: CDR1 LGHDT, CDR2 YNNKEL (reference sequence). V was shortened by 5 bases and J by 1 base, with 10 bases between the two germline ends. CDR3 length equals 14 residues.

This chain joins TRBV3-1 (or the pseudogene TRBV3-2) and TRBJ1-4; 10 bases fit TRBD1. V shed 1 base and J 15 bases; nucleotides not matched to a gene: 5. CDR1 is LGHDT, CDR2 YNNKEL, per germline (reference sequence). The CDR3 is 13 amino acids. CDR3 sequence reads: CASSQVVGTGVFF. CDR3 nucleotide sequence: TGTGCCAGCAGCCAAGTAGTCGGGACAGGGGTGTTTTTT.

The chain joins TRBV28 to TRBJ2-7; D is uncertain. Germline CDR1 reads MDHEN; CDR2 reads SYDVKM. This CDR3 spans 14 amino acids. With 3 bases removed from V and 0 bases from J, the gap between germline ends came to 9 bases. The CDR3 DNA is TGTGCCAGCAGTTTCAGTTTTCTCTCCTACGAGCAGTACTTC. This gives the protein CASSFSFLSYEQYF.

The chain uses TRBV4-3 and TRBJ2-1; D perhaps matches TRBD2 (7 bases). Trimming left V 0 bases short and J 2 bases short, with 17 bases between. This CDR3 has 18 residues. Looked up from germline, CDR1 is LGHNA and CDR2 is YSLEER. The CDR3 sequence is CASSQDTGASGTYNEQFF. CDR3 bases: TGCGCCAGCAGCCAAGATACGGGGGCTAGCGGAACCTACAATGAGCAGTTCTTC.

This sequence joins TRBV11-2 and TRBJ2-1; the match to TRBD2 covers 12 bases. After removal of 5 bases from V and 5 bases from J, the junction contained 13 bases not matched to a gene. Germline lookup yields CDR1 SGHAT and CDR2 FQNNGV. This CDR3 has 18 amino acids. CDR3 DNA: TGTGCCAGCAGCACTTTGACTAGCGGGAGTCCCCGCAACAATGAGCAGTTCTTC. Translation: CASSTLTSGSPRNNEQFF.

Here the CDR3 reads CASSSLADRVGEKLFF. Here the CDR3 DNA reads TGTGCCAGCAGTTCTCTCGCAGACAGGGTCGGCGAAAAACTGTTTTTT. This chain joins TRBV27 and TRBJ1-4; TRBD1 matches at 7 bases. The J segment lost 8 bases and the V segment lost 4 bases, leaving 13 bases of the junction unmatched. Germline values: CDR1 MNHEY, CDR2 SMNVEV (reference sequence). The CDR3 is 16 amino acids.

The V gene is TRBV9, the J gene TRBJ1-2; possibly TRBD1 for D (5 bases). Per germline, CDR1 SGDLS and CDR2 YYNGEE. This CDR3 is 14 amino acids long. V was clipped by 0 bases and J by 4 bases, with 10 bases between them. In DNA form, the CDR3 reads TGTGCCAGCAGCGTAGAAGCAGGGCGCTATGGCTACACCTTC. This sequence encodes CASSVEAGRYGYTF.

This clone showed up just once. V gene TRBV7-9 combines with J gene TRBJ2-7; TRBD1 matches 8 bases. The CDR3 is made up of 14 amino acids. CDR1 SEHNR and CDR2 FQNEAQ come from the germline V gene (reference sequence). V shed 2 bases, J shed 0 bases, and the junction held 0 bases outside the gene matches. Here the CDR3 DNA reads TGTGCCAGCAGCTTAACAGGGGGCTCCTACGAGCAGTACTTC. The encoded protein is CASSLTGGSYEQYF.

The rearrangement joins TRBV6-5 to TRBJ1-1, with TRBD1 identical over 7 bases. CDR1 and CDR2 from the germline V gene are MNHEY and SVGAGI. The CDR3 runs to 12 residues. J gave up 4 bases and V 5 bases, and 1 base lay outside the gene matches. In DNA, the CDR3 is TGTGCCAGCAGTCCAGGGGGCACTGAAGCTTTCTTT. It yields the protein CASSPGGTEAFF.

V gene TRBV2 combines with J gene TRBJ2-7; 7 nucleotides line up with TRBD1. The V and J ends lost 8 bases and 2 bases, in that order; junction bases with no gene match: 6. The CDR3 has 13 amino acids. Per the germline V gene, CDR1 is SNHLY and CDR2 is FYNNEI. CDR3 in DNA: TGTGCCAGCTCTCGAGACAGGGCCTACGAGCAGTACTTC. Protein sequence: CASSRDRAYEQYF. The variable domain in full, with the rest retrieved from reference TRBV2 and TRBJ2-7, is EPEVTQTPSHQVTQMGQEVILRCVPISNHLYFYWYRQILGQKVEFLVSFYNNEISEKSEIFDDQFSVERPDGSNFTLKIRSTKLEDSAMYFCASSRDRAYEQYFGPGTRLTVT.

V is TRBV6-5 and J is TRBJ2-7; 8 nucleotides match TRBD1. The CDR3 has 15 amino acids. The V gene's germline CDR1 is MNHEY and CDR2 SVGAGI. The junction had 10 bases not matched to a gene; V was cut back by 8 bases and J by 1 base. The DNA for the CDR3 is TGTGCCAGCGCCCCCGAGGACAGGGCTTCCTACGAGCAGTACTTC. It encodes CASAPEDRASYEQYF.

The genes are TRBV19 and TRBJ1-5, with 7 bases aligning to TRBD1. CDR1 and CDR2 (germline): LNHDA, SQIVND (reference sequence). V shed 5 bases, J shed 4 bases, and the junction held 2 bases outside the gene matches. This CDR3 is 13 amino acids long. Here the CDR3 reads CASSWDRNQPQHF. The CDR3 coding sequence is TGTGCCAGTAGTTGGGACAGAAATCAGCCCCAGCATTTT.

J is TRBJ1-3 and V is TRBV6-5; tentative D call: TRBD1 (5 bases). CDR1 and CDR2 (germline): MNHEY, SVGAGI. Trimming shortened V by 6 bases and J by 0 bases, and 12 bases separated the two germline ends. The CDR3 extends over 15 amino acids. The CDR3 region is CASRRGTDSGNTIYF. The CDR3 DNA reads TGTGCCAGCAGGCGGGGGACTGACTCTGGAAACACCATATATTTT.

The V gene is TRBV7-3, the J gene TRBJ1-5; D might be TRBD1 (6 bases). This CDR3 region has 13 residues. Trimming removed 6 bases from V and 6 bases from J, with 12 bases in between. CDR1 SGHTA and CDR2 FQGTGA come from the germline V gene. The CDR3 protein is CASRRGGVQPQHF. As DNA, the CDR3 is TGTGCCAGCAGAAGAGGGGGGGTTCAGCCCCAGCATTTT. Supplemented by reference TRBV7-3 and TRBJ1-5, the full variable domain reads GAGVSQTPSNKVTEKGKYVELRCDPISGHTALYWYRQSLGQGPEFLIYFQGTGAADDSGLPNDRFFAVRPEGSVSTLKIQRTERGDSAVYLCASRRGGVQPQHFGDGTRLSIL.

V usage is TRBV2 and J usage is TRBJ2-1, with 9 bases fitting TRBD2. This CDR3 comprises 14 residues. Germline V gene data show CDR1 as SNHLY and CDR2 as FYNNEI. Germline trimming cut 7 bases from V and 3 bases from J; bases unmatched to any gene: 4. CDR3 sequence reads: CASKRTSDYNEQFF. As DNA, the CDR3 is TGTGCCAGCAAAAGGACTAGCGACTACAATGAGCAGTTCTTC.

This chain joins TRBV19 and TRBJ1-4, with a possible D match to TRBD1 (5 bases). The length of the CDR3 is 13 residues. Deletions cut 6 bases from V and 11 bases from J, with 16 bases between. Germline loops: CDR1 LNHDA, CDR2 SQIVND (reference sequence). CDR3 sequence (DNA): TGTGCCAGTAGCTACCTTTCAGCAGGGAAACTGTTTTTT. It is translated as CASSYLSAGKLFF.